The present T cell receptor beta chain was sequenced within a study of shared clonotypes between healthy human individuals. Naive CD8 cells lacked CD45RO and underwent positive selection for CCR7, leaving out terminally differentiated effector memory CD45RA+ cells. Healthy and HIV-negative, the adult donors had no recent acute infections or vaccinations. General observations from the study: Generally, naive subsets came out with larger estimated richness than memory subsets.

Tens of thousands of T cell genomes (roughly 0.2 ug DNA) went into each sorted-subset replicate. Per the original methods: From ImmunoSEQ came sequences covering only the junction and carrying no quality scores, so filtering differed. The assay was immunoSEQ multiplex PCR, and TCRdb's table has in-frame clones only and misses some. For V, J and clone size, that table is used; D and trimming come from the DNA. The table shows some 2 million clones, with 85% to 95% occurring only once. V was trimmed by 4 bases and J by 0 bases, leaving 14 bases between them. The CDR3 extends over 15 amino acids. The germline V gene has CDR1 SGDLS and CDR2 YYNGEE. For this clone: The antigen remains unidentified.

Sequenced sample: naive CD8+ T cells sorted from blood. The chain is built from TRBV9 and TRBJ2-7, with TRBD1 as a possible D gene (5 bases). The clonotype originates from a young man in good health. This CDR3 reads CASSPLGASSYEQYF. Written as DNA, the CDR3 is TGTGCCAGCAGCCCGTTAGGGGCGAGCTCCTACGAGCAGTACTTC.